These 16 T cell receptor beta chains share one sample of origin, sequenced in a study of graft-versus-host responses after intestinal transplantation. No cognate antigen is known for these TCRs. Here immunoSEQ multiplex PCR was the method, and the copy in TCRdb shows in-frame clones only, minus some. The repertoire holds some 41,000 clones, 90% to 95% seen once, with about 0.54% in the top ten. This specimen consisted of unstimulated CD8+ T cells sorted from spleen or lymph node cells, obtained before transplant. The origin of the receptors is a human donor who was the organ donor for an intestinal transplant.

V is TRBV7-3 and J is TRBJ2-2, with D perhaps matching TRBD1 (5 bases). Germline V lookup: CDR1 SGHTA, CDR2 FQGTGA. The CDR3 contains 15 residues. V lost 4 bases, J lost 2 bases, and 11 bases lay in between. The CDR3 nucleotides are TGTGCCAGCAGCTCCACCGACAGTAACACCGGGGAGCTGTTTTTT. It specifies CASSSTDSNTGELFF.

This sequence joins TRBV5-4 and TRBJ1-1, with D tentatively TRBD1 (5 bases). Germline V gene sequence: CDR1 SGHNT, CDR2 YYREEE (reference sequence). This CDR3 spans 14 amino acids. Trimming stripped 0 bases from V and 5 bases from J, with 11 bases between. In DNA, the CDR3 is TGTGCCAGCAGCTTGGGGACATCCGAAACTGAAGCTTTCTTT. It encodes CASSLGTSETEAFF.

J is TRBJ2-1 and V is TRBV2, with 15 bases identical to TRBD2. The CDR3 contains 17 residues. CDR1 and CDR2 (germline): SNHLY, FYNNEI. The trim removed 7 bases at V and 1 base at J, leaving 5 bases unmatched. CDR3 amino acids: CASNKGLAGGSYNEQFF. DNA of the CDR3: TGTGCCAGCAATAAGGGACTAGCGGGGGGATCCTACAATGAGCAGTTCTTC.

This chain connects TRBV6-4 to TRBJ2-2, with 12 bases lining up with TRBD2. CDR3 size: 15 residues. Germline V CDR1 and CDR2: MRHNA, SNTAGT. V was clipped by 6 bases and J by 1 base; unmatched bases: 0. CDR3 in DNA: TGTGCCAGCAGGACTAGCGGGGGGAACACCGGGGAGCTGTTTTTT. This sequence encodes CASRTSGGNTGELFF.

This chain connects TRBV4-1 to TRBJ1-1; 8 positions agree with TRBD1. The CDR3 spans 15 residues. The germline CDR1 and CDR2 sequences are MGHRA and YSYEKL. The ends lost 4 bases at V and 6 bases at J; junction bases unmatched: 10. In nucleotides, the CDR3 is TGCGCCAGCAGCCCGTTCCGGACAGGGATCGCTGAAGCTTTCTTT. Protein: CASSPFRTGIAEAFF.

This clone ranks as medium-sized. V is TRBV6-5 and J is TRBJ1-1; D is unclear. From germline, CDR1 is MNHEY and CDR2 SVGAGI. This CDR3 is built from 13 residues. Trimming cost V 5 bases and J 0 bases, with 7 bases left between them. The CDR3 protein is CASSTVVNTEAFF. The CDR3 nucleotides read TGTGCCAGCAGTACGGTGGTGAACACTGAAGCTTTCTTT.

This clone occurred once. V usage is TRBV4-3 and J usage is TRBJ1-5; the D is unclear. Trimming left V 0 bases short and J 7 bases short, with 7 bases between. There are 13 residues in the CDR3. Germline CDR1 and CDR2: LGHNA and YSLEER. The CDR3 region has the DNA TGCGCCAGCAGCCAAGACGGAAGCCAGCCCCAGCATTTT. Translated, it gives CASSQDGSQPQHF.

The chain links TRBV13 to TRBJ2-1, with a tentative D call TRBD1 (5 bases). The CDR3 totals 15 residues. Looked up from germline, CDR1 is PRHDT and CDR2 is FYEKMQ (reference sequence). Trimming shortened V by 1 base and J by 7 bases, and 14 bases separated the two germline ends. The CDR3 sequence is CASSLEGSGWNEQFF. The CDR3 DNA reads TGTGCCAGCAGCTTAGAGGGTTCAGGGTGGAATGAGCAGTTCTTC.

The CDR3: CASTPGLNYEQYF. Here the CDR3 DNA reads TGTGCCAGCACCCCGGGACTAAACTACGAGCAGTACTTC. The gene calls are TRBV11-2 and TRBJ2-7; TRBD2 matches 7 bases. The ends lost 7 bases at V and 3 bases at J; junction bases unmatched: 6. There are 13 residues in the CDR3. Germline CDR1 SGHAT, CDR2 FQNNGV.

This clone was seen a single time. Other DNA sequences from this sample encode an identical CDR3 as well. V usage is TRBV11-2 and J usage is TRBJ2-2; 8 nucleotides align to TRBD2. The CDR3 is 17 amino acids. Trimming removed 1 base from V and 8 bases from J; junction bases left unmatched: 12. Germline-derived CDR1 and CDR2 are SGHAT and FQNNGV. The CDR3 DNA reads as TGTGCCAGCAGCTTAGGGTTCCTTGCGGGGGGTCCGGGGGAGCTGTTTTTT. Translating it yields CASSLGFLAGGPGELFF.

The chain links TRBV7-9 to TRBJ2-7; TRBD2 matches at 12 bases. In germline, CDR1 is SEHNR, CDR2 FQNEAQ (reference sequence). V was pared by 4 bases and J by 1 base, with 8 bases of the junction left unmatched. This CDR3 region has 17 residues. The CDR3 coding sequence is TGTGCCAGCAGCTCTTCTAGCGGGGGGGCGATATCCTACGAGCAGTACTTC. This sequence encodes CASSSSSGGAISYEQYF.

This chain connects TRBV6-5 to TRBJ2-1; D is unresolved. Between the trimmed V and J ends, which lost 4 bases and 4 bases, there was a span of 14 bases. CDR3 size: 15 residues. Germline CDR1 reads MNHEY; CDR2 reads SVGAGI. As DNA, the CDR3 is TGTGCCAGCAGTTCTTTGACTTACTATTACAATGAGCAGTTCTTC. Encoded protein: CASSSLTYYYNEQFF.

This clone was recorded only once. The chain employs TRBV2 and TRBJ2-3; D possibly matches TRBD1 or TRBD2 (5 bases each). Germline V gene data show CDR1 as SNHLY and CDR2 as FYNNEI. The CDR3 covers 14 residues. Trimming pared 6 bases from V and 2 bases from J, leaving 12 bases between. The CDR3 spells CASRPGPFTDTQYF. The CDR3 bases are TGTGCCAGCAGACCGGGACCGTTCACAGATACGCAGTATTTT.

The CDR3 reads CASSLVSGVRNEQYF. The CDR3 region has the DNA TGTGCCAGCAGCTTAGTTAGCGGGGTAAGGAACGAGCAGTACTTC. The chain has TRBV5-6 and TRBJ2-7; 8 positions agree with TRBD2. The CDR3 loop spans 15 amino acids. With 2 bases clipped from V and 5 bases from J, the junction kept 9 bases outside the gene matches. Germline V gene data show CDR1 as SGHDT and CDR2 as YYEEEE.

V and J are TRBV27 and TRBJ2-5; 7 positions agree with TRBD2. The J call may be mistaken, given a closer DNA end match to TRBJ2-7. CDR3 size: 19 residues. Germline assignment: CDR1 MNHEY and CDR2 SMNVEV (reference sequence). CDR3 in DNA: TGTGCCAGCAGTCCCGGGGCCCCATTAAGCGGGGTAGATTTCGGCGAGCAGTACTTC. Translation gives CASSPGAPLSGVDFGEQYF.

V is TRBV4-2 and J is TRBJ2-1, with a weak D call TRBD2 (5 bases). The V and J ends lost 3 bases and 7 bases respectively, with 19 bases between them. CDR3 length: 16 amino acids. CDR1 LGHNA and CDR2 YNFKEQ come from the germline V gene. The chain's CDR3 is CASSHGLTAPLNEQFF. The CDR3 region has the DNA TGTGCCAGCAGCCACGGACTGACCGCCCCTCTAAATGAGCAGTTCTTC.